The 14 T cell receptor beta chains below all came from one sample that was sequenced in a study of blood T cell repertoires in COVID-19. TCRdb's table, derived via immunoSEQ multiplex PCR, lists solely in-frame clones and lacks some. The sample has about 60,000 clones, just over 85% seen once; the top ten hold 4.5% to 5%. Specimen: peripheral blood. The receptors shown here come from a man aged 55-75 years with acute or convalescent COVID-19.

The chain recombines TRBV5-1 with TRBJ2-7; D gene unclear. The CDR3 extends over 13 amino acids. Germline CDR1 SGHRS, CDR2 YFSETQ. V gave up 3 bases and J gave up 4 bases, with 11 bases separating them. The chain's CDR3 is CASSSLGSYEQYF. In nucleotides, the CDR3 is TGCGCCAGCAGCTCACTCGGGTCGTACGAGCAGTACTTC.

J is TRBJ2-1 and V is TRBV15, with TRBD1 as a possible D gene (5 bases). This CDR3 contains 13 residues. Germline V CDR1 and CDR2: LNHNV, YYDKDF (reference sequence). V shed 0 bases and J shed 9 bases, with 9 bases lying between them. The CDR3 nucleotides are TGTGCCACCAGCAGAGATGCTAGGGGTGAGCAGTTCTTC. Translating it yields CATSRDARGEQFF.

The chain uses TRBV5-1 and TRBJ2-1; TRBD1 matches 9 bases. The CDR3 contains 14 residues. Per germline, CDR1 SGHRS and CDR2 YFSETQ. The junction had 9 bases not matched to a gene; V was cut back by 5 bases and J by 9 bases. This chain's CDR3 is CASSTQGASSEQFF. CDR3 bases: TGCGCCAGCAGTACACAGGGGGCGTCCAGTGAGCAGTTCTTC.

The chain combines TRBV9 with TRBJ2-5; D remains ambiguous. The CDR3 totals 14 residues. The V and J ends lost 4 bases and 3 bases respectively, with 13 bases between them. Germline V gene lookup returns CDR1 SGDLS and CDR2 YYNGEE. The CDR3 sequence: CASSLRLGKETQYF. CDR3 bases: TGTGCCAGCAGCCTCCGTCTCGGTAAAGAGACCCAGTACTTC.

The rearrangement links TRBV20-1 to TRBJ2-5; 7 positions agree with TRBD2. Germline-derived CDR1 and CDR2 are DFQATT and SNEGSKA (reference sequence). The ends lost 3 bases at V and 3 bases at J; junction bases unmatched: 7. The CDR3 has 14 residues. CDR3 in amino acids: CSASDASGKETQYF. The CDR3 coding sequence is TGCAGTGCTAGTGATGCCAGCGGGAAAGAGACCCAGTACTTC.

This clone was counted once. J is TRBJ2-7 and V is TRBV5-1, with D uncertain. The CDR3 loop spans 14 amino acids. Trimming stripped 0 bases from V and 2 bases from J, with 9 bases between. The germline V gene encodes CDR1 SGHRS and CDR2 YFSETQ. The DNA of the CDR3 is TGCGCCAGCAGCTTGGGGCAGAGGACCTACGAGCAGTACTTC. Translated: CASSLGQRTYEQYF. Full variable domain (remainder filled in from reference TRBV5-1 and TRBJ2-7): KAGVTQTPRYLIKTRGQQVTLSCSPISGHRSVSWYQQTPGQGLQFLFEYFSETQRNKGNFPGRFSGRQFSNSRSEMNVSTLELGDSALYLCASSLGQRTYEQYFGPGTRLTVT.

This chain uses TRBV28 with TRBJ2-7; D ambiguous. The length of the CDR3 is 12 residues. In germline, CDR1 is MDHEN, CDR2 SYDVKM. V lost 2 bases and J lost 6, with 8 bases in between. In DNA, the CDR3 is TGTGCCAGCAGTTTAGGCCCTGGCGAGCAGTACTTC. As protein: CASSLGPGEQYF.

The chain is built from TRBV5-4 and TRBJ2-2; the match to TRBD2 covers 8 bases. Germline V gene sequence: CDR1 SGHNT, CDR2 YYREEE (reference sequence). CDR3 length: 15 residues. Trimming at V came to 4 bases and at J to 4 bases, leaving 6 bases not matched to a gene. CDR3 bases: TGTGCCAGCAGCCCGACTAGCGCGCCCACCGGGGAGCTGTTTTTT. Translation gives CASSPTSAPTGELFF.

The CDR3 here is CASSVSGRNTGELFF. The CDR3 bases are TGTGCCAGCAGCGTTAGCGGGAGGAACACCGGGGAGCTGTTTTTT. This rearrangement joins TRBV9 to TRBJ2-2; 9 bases map to TRBD2. With V trimmed by 2 bases and J by 1 base, 0 bases remained unmatched. Germline loops: CDR1 SGDLS, CDR2 YYNGEE. The CDR3 consists of 15 residues.

The chain couples TRBV12-3 or TRBV12-4 to TRBJ2-1; no clear D. V lost 5 bases and J lost 9, with 11 bases in between. The CDR3 covers 12 residues. CDR3 amino acids: CASSTDSGEQFF. Written as DNA, the CDR3 is TGTGCCAGCAGTACGGATTCGGGTGAGCAGTTCTTC.

This clone has a handful of counts. The J gene is TRBJ2-2, the V gene TRBV11-2; 13 nucleotides agree with TRBD2. The trim removed 7 bases at V and 4 bases at J, leaving 3 bases unmatched. The CDR3 length is 15 residues. Germline CDR1 is SGHAT and CDR2 is FQNNGV. CDR3 amino acids: CASIGLAGVTGELFF. CDR3 nucleotide sequence: TGTGCCAGCATCGGACTAGCGGGAGTCACCGGGGAGCTGTTTTTT. The whole variable domain, filled in from reference TRBV11-2 and TRBJ2-2, reads EAGVAQSPRYKIIEKRQSVAFWCNPISGHATLYWYQQILGQGPKLLIQFQNNGVVDDSQLPKDRFSAERLKGVDSTLKIQPAKLEDSAVYLCASIGLAGVTGELFFGEGSRLTVL.

The chain carries TRBV19 and TRBJ2-2, with 10 bases that match TRBD2. The length of the CDR3 is 14 residues. V was clipped by 4 bases and J by 6 bases; unmatched bases: 2. Germline V gene sequence: CDR1 LNHDA, CDR2 SQIVND (reference sequence). The CDR3: CASSTLAGAGELFF. CDR3 nucleotide sequence: TGTGCCAGTAGTACGCTAGCGGGAGCCGGGGAGCTGTTTTTT.

This chain uses TRBV29-1 with TRBJ1-2, with a possible D match to TRBD1 (6 bases). V was pared by 2 bases and J by 4 bases, with 14 bases between. Germline lookup yields CDR1 SQVTM and CDR2 ANQGSEA. The CDR3 has 14 amino acids. In DNA form, the CDR3 reads TGCAGCGTTGAAAGGGCGGGGGCCGGCTATGGCTACACCTTC. Residues: CSVERAGAGYGYTF.

The gene calls are TRBV28 and TRBJ1-3; a weak D match, TRBD1 (5 bases). The CDR3 sequence is 13 residues long. The V gene's germline CDR1 is MDHEN and CDR2 SYDVKM. The V and J ends lost 8 bases and 7 bases respectively, with 15 bases between them. The CDR3 sequence is CASRGVAWNTIYF. Written as DNA, the CDR3 is TGTGCCAGCCGGGGGGTGGCCTGGAACACCATATATTTT.